This T cell receptor (beta chain) was identified during a study of cytomegalovirus exposure and HLA in healthy donors. Overall study findings and caveats: Being productive about 87% or about 30% of the time was typical of most TCR beta V segments in an earlier analysis. Rare TCR sequences dominated, though some public TCRs recurred in many donors. According to the study, roughly 160 TCR beta chains were cytomegalovirus-associated.

The PCR ran on 60 Vbeta and 13 Jbeta primers. Profiled with immunoSEQ multiplex PCR; TCRdb holds only in-frame clones, not every one. The table lists about 150,000 clones, over 70% of them singletons. Regarding this clone: Its antigen is not identified.

This TCR was sampled from a woman aged 45-60 years in good health and CMV-seropositive. The sequenced sample was PBMCs.

The CDR3: CASSSPRGSWVGTGELFF. The CDR3 DNA follows: TGTGCCAGCAGTTCGCCAAGGGGGAGCTGGGTCGGGACCGGGGAGCTGTTTTTT. This sequence joins TRBV28 and TRBJ2-2; TRBD1 is a possible D gene (6 bases). The CDR3 runs to 18 residues. Germline V CDR1 and CDR2: MDHEN, SYDVKM. Trimming removed 4 bases at V and 5 bases at J, with 23 bases between.